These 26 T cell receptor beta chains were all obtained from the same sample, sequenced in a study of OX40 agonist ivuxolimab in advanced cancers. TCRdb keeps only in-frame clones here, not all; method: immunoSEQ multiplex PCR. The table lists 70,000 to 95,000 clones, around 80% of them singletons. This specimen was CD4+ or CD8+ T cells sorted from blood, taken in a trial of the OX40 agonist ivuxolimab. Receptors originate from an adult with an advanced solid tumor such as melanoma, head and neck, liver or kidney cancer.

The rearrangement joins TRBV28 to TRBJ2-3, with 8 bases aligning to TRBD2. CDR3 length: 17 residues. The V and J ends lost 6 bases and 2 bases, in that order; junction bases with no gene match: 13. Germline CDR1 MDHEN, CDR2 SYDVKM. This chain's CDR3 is CASSSWRPAGDTDTQYF. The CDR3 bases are TGTGCCAGCAGCTCCTGGCGGCCAGCGGGAGACACAGATACGCAGTATTTT.

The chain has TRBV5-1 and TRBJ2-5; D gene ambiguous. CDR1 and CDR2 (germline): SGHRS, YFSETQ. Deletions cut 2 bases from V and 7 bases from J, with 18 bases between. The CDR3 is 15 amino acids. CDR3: CASSFVGLMGSTQYF. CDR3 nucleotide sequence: TGCGCCAGCAGCTTTGTCGGGTTGATGGGGTCGACCCAGTACTTC.

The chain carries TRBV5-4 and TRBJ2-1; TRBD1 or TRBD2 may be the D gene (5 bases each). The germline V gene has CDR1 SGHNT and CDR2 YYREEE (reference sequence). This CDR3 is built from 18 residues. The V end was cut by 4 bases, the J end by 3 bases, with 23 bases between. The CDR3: CASSRDGEMNWGYNEQFF. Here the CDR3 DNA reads TGTGCCAGCAGCCGGGACGGGGAGATGAACTGGGGCTACAATGAGCAGTTCTTC.

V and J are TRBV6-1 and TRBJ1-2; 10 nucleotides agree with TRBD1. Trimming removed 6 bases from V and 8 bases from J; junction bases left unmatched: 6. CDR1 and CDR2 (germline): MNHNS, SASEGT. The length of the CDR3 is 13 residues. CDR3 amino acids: CASRTTGQGGYTF. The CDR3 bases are TGTGCCAGCAGGACCACGGGACAGGGGGGCTACACCTTC.

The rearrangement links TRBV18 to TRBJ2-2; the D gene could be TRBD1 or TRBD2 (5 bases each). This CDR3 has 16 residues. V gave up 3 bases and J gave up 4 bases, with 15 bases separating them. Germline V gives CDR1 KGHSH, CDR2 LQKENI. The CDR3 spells CASSPSSLGGTGELFF. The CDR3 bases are TGTGCCAGCTCACCGTCTAGTCTTGGGGGCACCGGGGAGCTGTTTTTT.

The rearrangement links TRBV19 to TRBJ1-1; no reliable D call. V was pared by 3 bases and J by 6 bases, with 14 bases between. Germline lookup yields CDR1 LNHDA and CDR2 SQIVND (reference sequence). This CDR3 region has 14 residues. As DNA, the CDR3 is TGTGCCAGTAGTATCAGACCCGCCTTTCCTGAAGCTTTCTTT. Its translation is CASSIRPAFPEAFF.

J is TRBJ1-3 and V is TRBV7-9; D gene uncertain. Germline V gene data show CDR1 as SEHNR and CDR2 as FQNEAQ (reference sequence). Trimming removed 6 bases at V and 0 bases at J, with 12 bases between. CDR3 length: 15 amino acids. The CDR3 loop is CASRVDHLSGNTIYF. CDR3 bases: TGTGCCAGCAGGGTGGATCACCTCTCTGGAAACACCATATATTTT.

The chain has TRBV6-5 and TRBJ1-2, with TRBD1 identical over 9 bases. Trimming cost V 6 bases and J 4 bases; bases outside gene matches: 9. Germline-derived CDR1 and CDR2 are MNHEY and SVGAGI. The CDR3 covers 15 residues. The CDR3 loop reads CASRIRDRALYGYTF. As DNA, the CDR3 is TGTGCCAGCAGAATCCGGGACAGGGCCCTCTATGGCTACACCTTC.

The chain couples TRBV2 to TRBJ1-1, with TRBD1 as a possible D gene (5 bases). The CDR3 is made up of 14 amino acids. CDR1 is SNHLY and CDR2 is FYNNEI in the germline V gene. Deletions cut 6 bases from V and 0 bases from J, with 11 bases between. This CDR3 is CASSGWGVNTEAFF. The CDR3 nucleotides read TGTGCCAGCAGCGGGTGGGGGGTGAACACTGAAGCTTTCTTT.

The CDR3 sequence is CSVCQDYNEQFF. The DNA for the CDR3 is TGCAGCGTTTGTCAGGATTACAATGAGCAGTTCTTC. The chain uses TRBV29-1 and TRBJ2-1; the D is unclear. The CDR3 is 12 residues long. Germline CDR1 SQVTM, CDR2 ANQGSEA. V was trimmed by 5 bases and J by 4 bases, leaving 9 bases between them.

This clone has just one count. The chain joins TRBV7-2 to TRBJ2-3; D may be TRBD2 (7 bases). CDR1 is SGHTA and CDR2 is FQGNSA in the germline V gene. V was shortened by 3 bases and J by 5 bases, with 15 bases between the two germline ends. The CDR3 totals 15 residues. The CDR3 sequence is CASSFAPGGLDTQYF. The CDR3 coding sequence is TGTGCCAGCAGCTTTGCCCCGGGGGGCCTAGATACGCAGTATTTT.

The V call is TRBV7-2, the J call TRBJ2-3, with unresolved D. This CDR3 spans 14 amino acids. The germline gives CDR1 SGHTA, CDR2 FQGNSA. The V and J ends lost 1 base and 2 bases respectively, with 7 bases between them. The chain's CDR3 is CASSLGRNTDTQYF. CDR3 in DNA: TGTGCCAGCAGCTTAGGTCGGAACACAGATACGCAGTATTTT.

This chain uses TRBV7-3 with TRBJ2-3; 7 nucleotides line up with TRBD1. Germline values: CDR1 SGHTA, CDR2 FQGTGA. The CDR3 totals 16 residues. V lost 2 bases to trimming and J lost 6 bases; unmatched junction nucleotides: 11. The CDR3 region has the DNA TGTGCCAGCAGCTTATTTGTTGACAGGGAGAGGGATACGCAGTATTTT. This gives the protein CASSLFVDRERDTQYF.

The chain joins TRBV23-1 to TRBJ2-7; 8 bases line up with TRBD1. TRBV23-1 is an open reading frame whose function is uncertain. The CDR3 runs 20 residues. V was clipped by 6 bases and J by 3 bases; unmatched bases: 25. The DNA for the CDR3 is TGCGCCAGCAGCCCGAGGTTAGATGTCGCAGGGGGCACGATGGTCTACGAGCAGTACGTC. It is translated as CASSPRLDVAGGTMVYEQYV.

The CDR3 DNA is TGTGCCAGCAGCGACATCAACAGGGGCGTATACAATGAGCAGTTCTTC. Protein product: CASSDINRGVYNEQFF. The chain combines TRBV7-2 with TRBJ2-1; 7 nucleotides align to TRBD1. V trimming: 5 bases; J trimming: 4 bases; junction bases outside the gene matches: 11. CDR1 is SGHTA and CDR2 is FQGNSA in the germline V gene. The CDR3 has 16 residues. Full variable domain (outside the CDR3, taken from reference TRBV7-2 and TRBJ2-1): GAGVSQSPSNKVTEKGKDVELRCDPISGHTALYWYRQSLGQGLEFLIYFQGNSAPDKSGLPSDRFSAERTGGSVSTLTIQRTQQEDSAVYLCASSDINRGVYNEQFFGPGTRLTVL.

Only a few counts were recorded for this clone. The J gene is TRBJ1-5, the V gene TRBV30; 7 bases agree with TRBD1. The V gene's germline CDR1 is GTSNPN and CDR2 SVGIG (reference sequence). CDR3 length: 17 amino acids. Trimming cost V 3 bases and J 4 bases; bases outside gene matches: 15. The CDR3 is CAWRDRRLVDRNQPQHF. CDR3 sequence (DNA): TGTGCCTGGAGGGACAGGCGACTAGTCGACCGTAATCAGCCCCAGCATTTT. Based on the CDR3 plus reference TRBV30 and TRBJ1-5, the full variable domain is SQTIHQWPATLVQPVGSPLSLECTVEGTSNPNLYWYRQAAGRGLQLLFYSVGIGQISSEVPQNLSASRPQDRQFILSSKKLLLSDSGFYLCAWRDRRLVDRNQPQHFGDGTRLSIL.

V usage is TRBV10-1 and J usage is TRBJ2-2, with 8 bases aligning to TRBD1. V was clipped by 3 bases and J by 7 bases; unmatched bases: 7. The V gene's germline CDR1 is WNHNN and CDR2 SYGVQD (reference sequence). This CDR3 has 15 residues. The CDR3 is CASSDSDRAGGELFF. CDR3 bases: TGCGCCAGCAGTGACTCGGACAGGGCCGGCGGGGAGCTGTTTTTT.

The CDR3 loop reads CASSLYGGMGVQPQHF. CDR3 nucleotide sequence: TGTGCCAGCAGCTTGTACGGGGGCATGGGGGTTCAGCCCCAGCATTTT. The rearrangement links TRBV5-6 to TRBJ1-5; TRBD1 might be the D (6 bases). The germline V and J ends were trimmed by 1 base and 6 bases, with 17 bases remaining between them. The CDR3 is 16 residues long. The germline CDR1 and CDR2 sequences are SGHDT and YYEEEE.

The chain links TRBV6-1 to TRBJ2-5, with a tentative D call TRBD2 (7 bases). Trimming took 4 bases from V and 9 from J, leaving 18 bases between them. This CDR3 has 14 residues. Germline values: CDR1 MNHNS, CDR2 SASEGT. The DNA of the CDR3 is TGTGCCAGCAGTGGGCGGGGGCCCCTGGATGCCCAGTACTTC. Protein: CASSGRGPLDAQYF.

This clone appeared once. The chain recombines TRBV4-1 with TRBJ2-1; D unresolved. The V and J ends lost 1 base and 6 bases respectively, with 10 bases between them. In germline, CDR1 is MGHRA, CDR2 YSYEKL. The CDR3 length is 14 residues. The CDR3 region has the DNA TGCGCCAGCAGCCAAGGATACAACCTCAATGAGCAGTTCTTC. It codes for CASSQGYNLNEQFF.

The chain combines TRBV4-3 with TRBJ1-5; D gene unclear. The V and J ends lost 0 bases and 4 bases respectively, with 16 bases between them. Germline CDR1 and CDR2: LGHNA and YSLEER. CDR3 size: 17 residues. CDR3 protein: CASSQDRANVVNQPQHF. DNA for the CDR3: TGCGCCAGCAGCCAAGATCGGGCGAACGTTGTTAATCAGCCCCAGCATTTT.

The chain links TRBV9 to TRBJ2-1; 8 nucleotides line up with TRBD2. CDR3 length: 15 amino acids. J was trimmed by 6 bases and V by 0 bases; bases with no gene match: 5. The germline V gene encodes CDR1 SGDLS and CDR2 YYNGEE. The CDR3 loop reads CASSVVGRAINEQFF. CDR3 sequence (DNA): TGTGCCAGCAGCGTAGTCGGGAGGGCCATCAATGAGCAGTTCTTC.

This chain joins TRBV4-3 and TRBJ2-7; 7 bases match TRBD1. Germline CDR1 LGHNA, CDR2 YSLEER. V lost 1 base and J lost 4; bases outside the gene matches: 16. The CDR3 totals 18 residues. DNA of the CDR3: TGCGCCAGCAGCCAAGGGGCCCCTGAGACAGGGAAGTTATACGAGCAGTACTTC. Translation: CASSQGAPETGKLYEQYF.

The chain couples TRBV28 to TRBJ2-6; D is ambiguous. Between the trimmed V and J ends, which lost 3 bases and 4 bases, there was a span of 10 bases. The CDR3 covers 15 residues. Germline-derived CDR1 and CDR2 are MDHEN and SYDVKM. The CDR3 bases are TGTGCCAGCAGTTTGCCCCGATCAGGGGCCAACGTCCTGACTTTC. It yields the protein CASSLPRSGANVLTF. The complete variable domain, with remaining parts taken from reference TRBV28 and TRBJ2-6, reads DVKVTQSSRYLVKRTGEKVFLECVQDMDHENMFWYRQDPGLGLRLIYFSYDVKMKEKGDIPEGYSVSREKKERFSLILESASTNQTSMYLCASSLPRSGANVLTFGAGSRLTVL.

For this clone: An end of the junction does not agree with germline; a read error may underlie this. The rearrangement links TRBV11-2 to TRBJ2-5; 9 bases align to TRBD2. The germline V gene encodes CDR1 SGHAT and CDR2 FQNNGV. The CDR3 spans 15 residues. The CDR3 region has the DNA TGTGCCAGCAGTGCCGGGCGGGAGGGCCAAAAGACCCAGTACTTC. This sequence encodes CASSAGREGQKTQYF.

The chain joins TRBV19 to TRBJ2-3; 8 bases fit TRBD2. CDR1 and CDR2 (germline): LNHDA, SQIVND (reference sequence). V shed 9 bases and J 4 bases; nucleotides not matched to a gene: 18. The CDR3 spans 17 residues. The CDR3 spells CASIPKSGLGGADTQYF. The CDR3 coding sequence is TGTGCCAGCATACCAAAGTCGGGACTAGGAGGGGCAGATACGCAGTATTTT.